This T cell receptor beta chain was obtained from a study of blood T cell repertoires in COVID-19. Study in general: Some COVID-19 samples were acute and others convalescent; all came from the United States, Italy and Spain. T cells, B-cell-depleted T cells, or PBMCs supplied cDNA or gDNA.

In the original analysis: Estimates of nucleated cell counts were drawn from the amplification of reference gene primers. The method was immunoSEQ multiplex PCR; TCRdb's version includes in-frame clones alone and lacks a portion of them. V and J calls and clone size are those listed in that table; D and trimming were worked out from the DNA. The data show 350,000 or so clones, around 88% seen once. Trimming took off 5 bases at V and 3 bases at J, with 18 bases between the two ends. This CDR3 has 16 residues. Germline V gene sequence: CDR1 LNHNV, CDR2 YYDKDF (reference sequence). Sequenced sample: peripheral blood. The rearrangement joins TRBV15 to TRBJ2-3; tentatively, D is TRBD2 (5 bases). The clonotype originates from a man aged 30 to 45 with active or convalescent COVID-19. The CDR3 region is CATSLTADPETDTQYF. CDR3 sequence (DNA): TGTGCCACCAGCCTAACAGCGGACCCGGAGACAGATACGCAGTATTTT.